This T cell receptor (beta chain) was sequenced during a study of shared clonotypes between healthy human individuals. Study as a whole: Every donor yielded three CD4 naive, three CD4 memory, two CD8 naive and one CD8 memory plate. Points from the study as a whole: In the sorted subsets, rarefaction showed sequencing was incomplete despite large depth. Among several donors, roughly 5.4% of naive CD4 clonotypes were found in common.

For this clone: Its target is unknown.

CD8 cells regarded as naive lacked CD45RO, were positively chosen for CCR7, and omitted terminally differentiated effector memory CD45RA+ cells. Adults of Caucasian background living in Nashville, Tennessee made up all donors. In germline, CDR1 is SGDLS, CDR2 YYNGEE. Between the trimmed V and J ends, which lost 3 bases and 3 bases, there was a span of 15 bases. The CDR3 extends over 15 amino acids. Sequencing was performed with immunoSEQ multiplex PCR; in TCRdb, only in-frame clones are kept and a portion is missing. The table has 500,000 to 700,000 clones, approximately 95% seen once; the top ten hold 0.095% to 0.14%.

The genes are TRBV9 and TRBJ2-5, with D possibly matching TRBD2 (6 bases). Sequenced: naive CD8+ T cells sorted from blood. The receptor was isolated from a woman between 25 and 40 years old in good health. CDR3 in DNA: TGTGCCAGCAGCGGGCTTTTAGCGGAGGAAGAGACCCAGTACTTC. Its translation: CASSGLLAEEETQYF.